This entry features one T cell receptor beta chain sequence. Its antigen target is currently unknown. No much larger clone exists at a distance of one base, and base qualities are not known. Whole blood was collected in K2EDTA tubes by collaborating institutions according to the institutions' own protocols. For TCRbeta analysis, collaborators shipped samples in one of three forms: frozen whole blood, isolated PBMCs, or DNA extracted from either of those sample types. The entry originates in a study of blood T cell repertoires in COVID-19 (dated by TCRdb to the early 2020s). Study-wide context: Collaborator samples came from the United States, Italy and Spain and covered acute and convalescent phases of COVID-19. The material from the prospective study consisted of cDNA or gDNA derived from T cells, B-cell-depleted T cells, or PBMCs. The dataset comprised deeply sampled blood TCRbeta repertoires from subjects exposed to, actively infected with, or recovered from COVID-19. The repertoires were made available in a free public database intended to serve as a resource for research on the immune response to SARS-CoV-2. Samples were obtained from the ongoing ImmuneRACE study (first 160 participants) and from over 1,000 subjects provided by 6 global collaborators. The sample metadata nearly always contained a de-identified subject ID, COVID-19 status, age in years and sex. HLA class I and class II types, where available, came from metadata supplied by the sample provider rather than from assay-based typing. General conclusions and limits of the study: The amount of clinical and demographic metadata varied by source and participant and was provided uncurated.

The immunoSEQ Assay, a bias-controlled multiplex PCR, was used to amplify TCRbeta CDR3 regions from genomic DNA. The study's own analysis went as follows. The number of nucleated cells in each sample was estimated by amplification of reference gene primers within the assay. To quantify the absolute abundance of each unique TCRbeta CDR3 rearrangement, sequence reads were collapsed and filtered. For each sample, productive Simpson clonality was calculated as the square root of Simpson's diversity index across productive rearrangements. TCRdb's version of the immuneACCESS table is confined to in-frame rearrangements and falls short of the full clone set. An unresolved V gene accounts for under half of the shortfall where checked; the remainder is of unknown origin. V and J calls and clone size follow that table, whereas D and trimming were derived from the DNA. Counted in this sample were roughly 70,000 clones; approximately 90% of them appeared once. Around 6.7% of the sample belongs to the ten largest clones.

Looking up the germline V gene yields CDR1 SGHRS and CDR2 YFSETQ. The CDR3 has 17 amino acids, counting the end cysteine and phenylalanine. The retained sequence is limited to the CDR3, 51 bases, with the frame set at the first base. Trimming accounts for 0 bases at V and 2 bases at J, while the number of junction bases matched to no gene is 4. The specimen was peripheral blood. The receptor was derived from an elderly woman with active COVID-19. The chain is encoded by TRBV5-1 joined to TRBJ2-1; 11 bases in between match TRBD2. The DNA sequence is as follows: TGCGCCAGCAGCTTGGAAGGGACTAGCGGTCCCTACAATGAGCAGTTCTTC. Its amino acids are CASSLEGTSGPYNEQFF.